This TCR beta chain was recorded in a study of response to subunit inactivated influenza vaccine. Findings and caveats of the study: Authors suggested each seasonal flu vaccination may recruit only limited numbers of new T cells.

TCRdb ran MiXCR on the RT-PCR reads and lists one entry per CDR3 protein. The sample yields around 520,000 distinct CDR3 sequences, roughly 27% seen once. The V and J ends lost 4 bases and 5 bases respectively, with 6 bases between them. The CDR3 runs 11 residues. In regard to this clonotype: Antigen unknown.

The sample in question was CD4+ T cells sorted from PBMCs, obtained roughly 5 days after vaccination. This chain connects TRBV12-3 or TRBV12-4 to TRBJ2-7; unclear D gene. This receptor was identified in a man between 50 and 59 years old who received an inactivated influenza vaccine. DNA for the CDR3: TGTGCCAGCAGTTCTTTTCACGAGCAGTACTTC. Encoded protein: CASSSFHEQYF.